A single sample is the source of the 10 T cell receptor beta chains below, sequenced in a study of follicular helper T cells after annual influenza vaccination (dated by TCRdb to about 2017). The time point label, read with the paper, signifies: 2015-2016 season, 7 days after influenza vaccination. The library was prepared using the immunoSEQ multiplex PCR assay. TCRdb limited this immuneACCESS table to in-frame rearrangements with V and J called. A share of clones is missing; checked studies link under half to unresolved V genes, and the rest is unexplained. The sample table contains about 10,000 clones; only one count was recorded for 80% to 90% of them. The ten largest clones add up to 0.45% to 0.5% of the sample. Source: CXCR5+ CD38- circulating T follicular helper cells from blood, taken 7 days after influenza vaccination. Per the publication, the cell subset or site label means: circulating Tfh, non-naive CD4+CXCR5+PD-1+ (ICOS+CD38+ or ICOS-CD38-). Source of these receptors: an adult who received the influenza vaccine.

The V call is TRBV5-4, the J call TRBJ2-3; TRBD1 or TRBD2 may be the D gene (6 bases each). The CDR3 length is 15 residues. Germline CDR1 reads SGHNT; CDR2 reads YYREEE (reference sequence). V lost 3 bases and J 2 bases, leaving 13 bases between the germline ends. Here the CDR3 DNA reads TGTGCCAGCAGCTCGGCGGGACAAATCACAGATACGCAGTATTTT. Its translation is CASSSAGQITDTQYF.

The chain combines TRBV27 with TRBJ1-6; possible D gene TRBD1, 6 bases. V shed 4 bases and J shed 10 bases, with 11 bases lying between them. Germline V gene lookup returns CDR1 MNHEY and CDR2 SMNVEV (reference sequence). CDR3 size: 13 residues. CDR3 loop: CASSYTGQSPLHF. CDR3 nucleotide sequence: TGTGCCAGCAGTTATACAGGGCAATCACCCCTCCACTTT.

The chain couples TRBV4-1 to TRBJ2-5; D unresolved. Germline assignment: CDR1 MGHRA and CDR2 YSYEKL. Trimming removed 4 bases from V and 4 bases from J, with 13 bases in between. There are 14 residues in the CDR3. The CDR3 DNA sequence: TGCGCCAGCAGCCTCCTCGAGGCTACAGAGACCCAGTACTTC. This gives the protein CASSLLEATETQYF.

This chain connects TRBV7-3 to TRBJ2-7, with 9 bases matching TRBD2. From germline, CDR1 is SGHTA and CDR2 FQGTGA. This CDR3 spans 16 amino acids. V dropped 1 base and J dropped 4; count of bases not matched to a gene: 8. The CDR3 sequence: CASSLRGGTSLYEQYF. The CDR3 region has the DNA TGTGCCAGCAGCTTAAGAGGTGGGACTAGCCTTTACGAGCAGTACTTC.

This clone was picked up a small number of times. The V call is TRBV19, the J call TRBJ1-2, with D possibly TRBD1 on 5 matching bases. Trimming stripped 6 bases from V and 3 bases from J, with 8 bases between. This CDR3 comprises 12 residues. Germline V gene lookup returns CDR1 LNHDA and CDR2 SQIVND (reference sequence). The CDR3 region is CASRTDYYGYTF. The CDR3 bases are TGTGCCAGTAGGACAGACTACTATGGCTACACCTTC.

V and J are TRBV4-3 and TRBJ2-1; 9 positions agree with TRBD1. Germline lookup yields CDR1 LGHNA and CDR2 YSLEER. Trimming removed 1 base from V and 7 bases from J; junction bases left unmatched: 11. This CDR3 is built from 17 residues. The CDR3 nucleotides are TGCGCCAGCAGCCAAGGATCCGGGACAGGGATTCCTAATGAGCAGTTCTTC. Encoded protein: CASSQGSGTGIPNEQFF.

This chain links TRBV6-5 with TRBJ1-1; D is undetermined. The ends were cut back, 7 bases at V and 4 bases at J, with 10 bases in the middle. The CDR3 totals 12 residues. Germline V gene data show CDR1 as MNHEY and CDR2 as SVGAGI. CDR3 DNA: TGTGCCAGCACCGATGGGATCACTGAAGCTTTCTTT. Protein: CASTDGITEAFF.

This clone occurred once. This chain joins TRBV5-3 and TRBJ1-5, with D perhaps TRBD1 (6 bases). TRBV5-3 is designated an ORF whose function remains uncertain. V was shortened by 1 base and J by 4 bases, with 18 bases between the two germline ends. This CDR3 contains 17 residues. The CDR3 loop reads CARSLILPGQPNQPQHF. The CDR3 coding sequence is TGTGCCAGAAGCTTGATCCTCCCCGGACAGCCAAATCAGCCCCAGCATTTT.

The chain is built from TRBV5-1 and TRBJ1-2; tentative D call: TRBD1 (5 bases). Germline V gene sequence: CDR1 SGHRS, CDR2 YFSETQ. The CDR3 totals 15 residues. Between the trimmed V and J ends, which lost 0 bases and 7 bases, there was a span of 16 bases. CDR3 region: CASSLGPGDGSGYTF. The CDR3, as DNA: TGCGCCAGCAGCTTGGGTCCTGGGGACGGGAGTGGCTACACCTTC.

The chain has TRBV2 and TRBJ2-2; D is possibly TRBD1 (6 bases). V lost 4 bases to trimming and J lost 6 bases, with 15 bases between them. From germline, CDR1 is SNHLY and CDR2 FYNNEI. This CDR3 comprises 15 residues. The CDR3, as DNA: TGTGCCAGCAGTGGGACAGTGGAAGTGGCCGGGGAGCTGTTTTTT. The encoded protein is CASSGTVEVAGELFF.